The 8 T cell receptor beta chains reported below all come from one sample, sequenced in a study of cytomegalovirus exposure and HLA in healthy donors. Method: immunoSEQ multiplex PCR; TCRdb's copy keeps in-frame clones and lacks some. The table records about 160,000 clones, approximately 89% of them present only once. The sequenced material came from PBMCs. These receptors came from a young man in good health and CMV-seropositive.

V gene TRBV6-1 combines with J gene TRBJ2-7, with TRBD2 matching 14 bases. The V gene's germline CDR1 is MNHNS and CDR2 SASEGT. The trim removed 2 bases at V and 4 bases at J, leaving 22 bases unmatched. The CDR3 sequence is 22 residues long. The CDR3 bases are TGTGCCAGCAGTGAAAGCCCCGTACATCTCACCGTGACTAGCGGGAGGGTTTACGAGCAGTACTTC. Its protein product is CASSESPVHLTVTSGRVYEQYF.

The V and J genes are TRBV6-1 and TRBJ1-1; TRBD1 might be the D (5 bases). Per the germline V gene, CDR1 is MNHNS and CDR2 is SASEGT. The CDR3 runs to 12 residues. Trimming cost V 3 bases and J 4 bases, with 6 bases left between them. Here the CDR3 DNA reads TGTGCCAGCAGTGAGCAGGGCACTGAAGCTTTCTTT. As protein: CASSEQGTEAFF.

This clone was found once. The V and J genes are TRBV10-3 and TRBJ2-1, with D perhaps TRBD2 (5 bases). V was pared by 2 bases and J by 2 bases, with 10 bases between. Germline-derived CDR1 and CDR2 are ENHRY and SYGVKD. The CDR3 extends over 15 amino acids. The CDR3 region is CAISETSGTYNEQFF. In nucleotides, the CDR3 is TGTGCCATCAGTGAGACTAGTGGGACCTACAATGAGCAGTTCTTC.

The chain joins TRBV28 to TRBJ2-1, with D possibly TRBD1 on 5 matching bases. CDR1 is MDHEN and CDR2 is SYDVKM in the germline V gene. Trimming removed 8 bases at V and 6 bases at J, with 11 bases between. The CDR3 length is 12 residues. As DNA, the CDR3 is TGTGCCAGCTGGGGCCTTAGCAATGAGCAGTTCTTC. It codes for CASWGLSNEQFF.

The chain recombines TRBV10-3 with TRBJ2-7; 8 nucleotides agree with TRBD2. V lost 3 bases and J lost 2; bases outside the gene matches: 3. Germline values: CDR1 ENHRY, CDR2 SYGVKD. The CDR3 loop spans 14 amino acids. The CDR3 reads CAISDGGRTYEQYF. In DNA form, the CDR3 reads TGTGCCATCAGTGATGGCGGGAGGACCTACGAGCAGTACTTC.

The chain has TRBV11-3 and TRBJ2-7; D perhaps matches TRBD2 (6 bases). The ends were cut back, 3 bases at V and 2 bases at J, with 11 bases in the middle. Germline CDR1 SGHNT, CDR2 YENEEA. The CDR3 loop spans 14 amino acids. DNA for the CDR3: TGTGCCAGCAGCTTGGGGGGAGACACCTACGAGCAGTACTTC. It specifies CASSLGGDTYEQYF.

The genes are TRBV5-1 and TRBJ1-5; D is perhaps TRBD1 (6 bases). There are 15 residues in the CDR3. V gave up 0 bases and J gave up 5 bases, with 12 bases separating them. Germline V CDR1 and CDR2: SGHRS, YFSETQ. CDR3 nucleotide sequence: TGCGCCAGCAGCTTGGGGGCAGGGGAAGATCAGCCCCAGCATTTT. This translates into CASSLGAGEDQPQHF.

The chain uses TRBV14 and TRBJ2-1; TRBD2 might be the D (6 bases). The CDR3 length is 14 residues. Germline V gene lookup returns CDR1 SGHDN and CDR2 FVKESK. Trimming stripped 4 bases from V and 5 bases from J, with 12 bases between. For the CDR3, the DNA is TGTGCCAGCAGCCCCGGGACTCTACACAATGAGCAGTTCTTC. It translates to CASSPGTLHNEQFF.